Listed below are T cell receptor beta chains from one sample, sequenced in a study of somatic mutations in cytotoxic T cells in rheumatoid arthritis. Method: immunoSEQ multiplex PCR; TCRdb's copy keeps in-frame clones and lacks some. Among about 2,100 clones listed, less than 75% were seen once. The material sequenced was CD8+ T cells sorted from blood, taken at a follow-up visit. These receptors all stem from a man between 65 and 85 years old with rheumatoid arthritis. Each CDR3 is given with its conserved first and last residue. Each record gives: D gene, clone size, J gene, V gene, CDR3 DNA, CDR3 protein. D genes are given only for firm matches. Only part of the rows carry a size: once, few, many, or a class if the clone is expanded.

.,.,TRBJ2-1,TRBV14,TGTGCCAGCAGCCCCCTGGGACTGCGAGGGAATGAGCAGTTCTTC,CASSPLGLRGNEQFF
TRBD1,few,TRBJ2-7,TRBV14,TGTGCCAGCAGCCCGGGACAGTCCTACGAGCAGTACTTC,CASSPGQSYEQYF
TRBD2,few,TRBJ2-3,TRBV5-1,TGCGCCAGCAGCTTCGTTGGGGGGGTGAACACAGATACGCAGTATTTT,CASSFVGGVNTDTQYF
.,.,TRBJ2-7,TRBV29-1,TGCAGCGTAGTGGACTACGAGCAGTACTTC,CSVVDYEQYF
TRBD2,.,TRBJ2-7,TRBV4-2,TGTGCCAGCAGCCCTGGGACTAGCGGGACCTACGAGCAGTACTTC,CASSPGTSGTYEQYF
.,.,TRBJ1-6,TRBV6-5,TGTGCCAGCAGGACAGCCGGTTCACCCCTCCACTTT,CASRTAGSPLHF
.,.,TRBJ2-7,TRBV6-1,TGTGCCAGCAGTGAAGCGCCGGGACCTGTCTACGAGCAGTACTTC,CASSEAPGPVYEQYF
.,.,TRBJ1-1,TRBV5-4,TGTGCCAGCAGCTTGGGATGGCGGGACACTGAAGCTTTCTTT,CASSLGWRDTEAFF
TRBD1,.,TRBJ2-1,TRBV11-2,TGTGCCAGCAGCTTGGGTGTCGGGACAGGGAATGAGCAGTTCTTC,CASSLGVGTGNEQFF
.,.,TRBJ1-5,TRBV6-1,TGTGCCAGCAGTGAAGGCAGGTATAGCAATCAGCCCCAGCATTTT,CASSEGRYSNQPQHF
TRBD1,.,TRBJ1-5,TRBV19,TGTGCCAGTAGTATTTGGACAGGGAGCGGTCAGCCCCAGCATTTT,CASSIWTGSGQPQHF
.,.,TRBJ1-5,TRBV7-8,TGTGCCAGCAGCAAATATAGCAATCAGCCCCAGCATTTT,CASSKYSNQPQHF